The 9 T cell receptor beta chains below were found in one sample sequenced in a study of blood T cell repertoires in COVID-19. Produced via immunoSEQ multiplex PCR; TCRdb's table is partial and in-frame only. This table has over 70,000 clones, approximately 84% appearing once. Specimen: peripheral blood. The origin of the receptors is a human donor in a cohort sampled during active COVID-19.

The V call is TRBV4-1, the J call TRBJ2-7, with 9 bases aligning to TRBD1. The V segment lost 3 bases and the J segment 7 bases; nucleotides outside the gene matches: 4. The germline V gene encodes CDR1 MGHRA and CDR2 YSYEKL. CDR3 length equals 13 residues. CDR3 coding DNA: TGCGCCAGCAGCCAGGGACAGGGTAGGGAGCAGTACTTC. Translating gives CASSQGQGREQYF.

The chain has TRBV18 and TRBJ2-7; 8 positions match TRBD1. Looked up from germline, CDR1 is KGHSH and CDR2 is LQKENI. V shed 6 bases, J shed 3 bases, and the junction held 13 bases outside the gene matches. This CDR3 spans 16 amino acids. The CDR3 DNA sequence: TGTGCCAGCTCGAAGTCTCCCGGACAGGGATACTACGAGCAGTACTTC. Translated: CASSKSPGQGYYEQYF.

V and J are TRBV6-5 and TRBJ1-6; D is possibly TRBD1 (5 bases). This CDR3 region has 15 residues. V was pared by 9 bases and J by 0 bases, with 12 bases between. From germline, CDR1 is MNHEY and CDR2 SVGAGI. CDR3 sequence (DNA): TGTGCCAGTCTGGCGGGGGACTCCTATAATTCACCCCTCCACTTT. Its protein product is CASLAGDSYNSPLHF.

This rearrangement joins TRBV4-1 to TRBJ2-3; 9 bases are shared with TRBD1. J gave up 0 bases and V 5 bases, and 9 bases lay outside the gene matches. The germline gives CDR1 MGHRA, CDR2 YSYEKL. CDR3 length: 17 residues. DNA of the CDR3: TGCGCCAGCAGCAGGCAACCGGGACAGGGCAGCACAGATACGCAGTATTTT. Protein: CASSRQPGQGSTDTQYF.

The V and J genes are TRBV7-9 and TRBJ1-1; the D is unclear. The V end lost 0 bases, the J end lost 6 bases, and 11 bases lay between the germline ends. The germline V gene has CDR1 SEHNR and CDR2 FQNEAQ (reference sequence). This CDR3 spans 14 amino acids. The CDR3 nucleotides read TGTGCCAGCAGCTTAGCGTCCACAGTGGCTGAAGCTTTCTTT. It translates to CASSLASTVAEAFF.

CDR3 amino acids: CASSRGATEAFF. The CDR3 DNA reads TGCGCCAGCAGTCGGGGGGCGACTGAAGCTTTCTTT. This chain connects TRBV5-1 to TRBJ1-1, with D tentatively TRBD1 (6 bases). Germline V gives CDR1 SGHRS, CDR2 YFSETQ. Trimming stripped 5 bases from V and 5 bases from J, with 10 bases between. The CDR3 sequence is 12 residues long.

The gene calls are TRBV13 and TRBJ2-2; D not resolved. Germline CDR1 PRHDT, CDR2 FYEKMQ (reference sequence). V was clipped by 2 bases and J by 1 base, with 2 bases between them. The CDR3 is 13 residues long. For the CDR3, the DNA is TGTGCCAGCAGCTTACAGAACACCGGGGAGCTGTTTTTT. This encodes CASSLQNTGELFF.

V is TRBV4-2 and J is TRBJ2-2; D unresolved. The V end lost 0 bases, the J end lost 2 bases, and 4 bases lay between the germline ends. The CDR3 runs 14 residues. Germline-derived CDR1 and CDR2 are LGHNA and YNFKEQ. The CDR3 spells CASSQELNTGELFF. The CDR3 nucleotides read TGTGCCAGCAGCCAAGAACTCAACACCGGGGAGCTGTTTTTT.

This chain links TRBV5-1 with TRBJ2-5; D might be TRBD2 (5 bases). Trimming took 4 bases from V and 1 from J, leaving 14 bases between them. CDR1 is SGHRS and CDR2 is YFSETQ in the germline V gene. The CDR3 extends over 15 amino acids. Here the CDR3 reads CASSLEIRGQETQYF. CDR3 DNA sequence: TGCGCCAGCAGCCTCGAAATCCGGGGCCAAGAGACCCAGTACTTC.